The next 18 T cell receptor beta chains were all read from a single sample in a study of shared clonotypes between healthy human individuals (TCRdb year 2020). The library relied on the immunoSEQ multiplex PCR assay. Not all clones reach the TCRdb copy of this immuneACCESS table, which keeps in-frame sequences only. Checked studies attribute under half of the gap to unresolved V genes and leave the rest unexplained. This sample lists over 2 million clones; roughly 95% were detected once. Of the sample, about 1.1% falls within the top ten clones. CD8 naive samples consisted of CD45RO-negative cells that were positively selected for CCR7, yielding a CD45RA+CCR7+ population without TemRA cells. What was sequenced was naive CD8+ T cells sorted from blood. The sample's cell subset or site label, in plain terms: CD45RA+CCR7+. These receptors came from a man aged 18-30 years in good health.

To note about this clone: Other DNA sequences in this specimen translate into the identical CDR3. The chain combines TRBV5-4 with TRBJ1-3; a possible D gene is TRBD1 (5 bases). V was clipped by 0 bases and J by 0 bases, with 7 bases between them. Germline assignment: CDR1 SGHNT and CDR2 YYREEE (reference sequence). This CDR3 is 15 amino acids long. The chain's CDR3 is CASSLGGNSGNTIYF. For the CDR3, the DNA is TGTGCCAGCAGCTTGGGGGGGAACTCTGGAAACACCATATATTTT.

For this clone: One end of the junction varies from germline; a read error may be responsible. The chain is built from TRBV14 and TRBJ2-1, with D unresolved. The V gene's germline CDR1 is SGHDN and CDR2 FVKESK. The length of the CDR3 is 14 residues. The CDR3 protein is CASSQEFSNNEQFF. DNA for the CDR3: TGTGCCAGCAGCCAAGAATTCTCCAACAATGAGCAGTTCTTC.

This clone has only one observation. The chain couples TRBV4-3 to TRBJ2-7; D assignment may be TRBD1 or TRBD2 (5 bases each). Trimming cost V 0 bases and J 2 bases, with 14 bases left between them. The CDR3 is made up of 16 amino acids. The germline V gene has CDR1 LGHNA and CDR2 YSLEER. CDR3 in DNA: TGCGCCAGCAGCCAAGATCCGGGGCGGACCACCTACGAGCAGTACTTC. Amino acid sequence: CASSQDPGRTTYEQYF.

J is TRBJ2-7 and V is TRBV5-6; weak D call: TRBD1 (5 bases). V lost 1 base and J 2 bases, leaving 10 bases between the germline ends. Germline CDR1 is SGHDT and CDR2 is YYEEEE. The CDR3 runs 14 residues. The CDR3 nucleotides read TGTGCCAGCAGCTTGATTGACAGCACCTACGAGCAGTACTTC. Translating it yields CASSLIDSTYEQYF.

The chain carries TRBV4-1 and TRBJ2-7; 9 nucleotides match TRBD1. Trimming cost V 5 bases and J 4 bases; bases outside gene matches: 9. Germline lookup yields CDR1 MGHRA and CDR2 YSYEKL. There are 15 residues in the CDR3. In DNA form, the CDR3 reads TGCGCCAGCAGCTTTAACAGGGGGCGCTTGTACGAGCAGTACTTC. Translating gives CASSFNRGRLYEQYF.

This chain connects TRBV5-6 to TRBJ2-5; either TRBD1 or TRBD2 may fit D (6 bases each). CDR3 size: 14 residues. The V end was cut by 3 bases, the J end by 1 base, with 10 bases between. Germline V gene lookup returns CDR1 SGHDT and CDR2 YYEEEE. This CDR3 reads CASSWPGAQETQYF. As DNA, the CDR3 is TGTGCCAGCAGCTGGCCGGGGGCCCAAGAGACCCAGTACTTC.

The gene calls are TRBV6-5 and TRBJ1-1; tentative D call: TRBD1 (6 bases). This CDR3 region has 12 residues. CDR1 is MNHEY, CDR2 SVGAGI, per germline. V gave up 5 bases and J gave up 11 bases, with 15 bases separating them. CDR3 sequence: CASSRPGHGAFF. In DNA form, the CDR3 reads TGTGCCAGCAGTAGACCGGGACATGGGGCTTTCTTT.

This clone was seen only once. The chain combines TRBV6-5 with TRBJ2-3; D is possibly TRBD1 or TRBD2 (6 bases each). Trimming removed 11 bases at V and 6 bases at J, with 21 bases between. Germline V gene sequence: CDR1 MNHEY, CDR2 SVGAGI. The CDR3 spans 14 residues. This CDR3 reads CAPEGGGPMDTQYF. In DNA, the CDR3 is TGTGCCCCCGAGGGGGGCGGACCTATGGATACGCAGTATTTT.

The V gene is TRBV4-3, the J gene TRBJ2-3; the D gene is possibly TRBD2 (7 bases). This CDR3 contains 16 residues. Germline V gene sequence: CDR1 LGHNA, CDR2 YSLEER. Trimming stripped 0 bases from V and 5 bases from J, with 15 bases between. DNA for the CDR3: TGCGCCAGCAGCCAAGATCTGGGGGGGGCTGGAGATACGCAGTATTTT. This encodes CASSQDLGGAGDTQYF.

V usage is TRBV2 and J usage is TRBJ2-7; 11 bases are shared with TRBD2. CDR1 SNHLY and CDR2 FYNNEI come from the germline V gene. This CDR3 contains 15 residues. Trimming removed 4 bases from V and 0 bases from J; junction bases left unmatched: 2. CDR3 sequence reads: CASSGTSGRSYEQYF. CDR3 DNA sequence: TGTGCCAGCAGTGGGACTAGCGGGCGCTCCTACGAGCAGTACTTC.

The rearrangement uses TRBV7-3 and TRBJ1-5, with D possibly matching TRBD1 (5 bases). Per germline, CDR1 SGHTA and CDR2 FQGTGA. CDR3 length: 17 residues. V was shortened by 2 bases and J by 0 bases, with 14 bases between the two germline ends. Here the CDR3 reads CASSLVTAGNSNQPQHF. CDR3 nucleotide sequence: TGTGCCAGCAGCTTAGTTACGGCAGGGAATAGCAATCAGCCCCAGCATTTT.

This chain uses TRBV2 with TRBJ1-6, with unresolved D. Trimming shortened V by 7 bases and J by 4 bases, and 14 bases separated the two germline ends. Germline loops: CDR1 SNHLY, CDR2 FYNNEI. CDR3 length: 15 residues. Written as DNA, the CDR3 is TGTGCCAGCACGCCCCAGGACGGGTATAATTCACCCCTCCACTTT. This encodes CASTPQDGYNSPLHF.

This clone was seen once. The chain employs TRBV5-1 and TRBJ2-7; D is perhaps TRBD1 (5 bases). V was cut by 3 bases and J by 2 bases, with 9 bases left in between. CDR1 and CDR2 from the germline V gene are SGHRS and YFSETQ. CDR3 size: 13 residues. The CDR3 region has the DNA TGCGCCAGCAGCTCCAGGGTCCCCTACGAGCAGTACTTC. As protein: CASSSRVPYEQYF. Using reference TRBV5-1 and TRBJ2-7 for the parts outside the CDR3, the full variable domain is KAGVTQTPRYLIKTRGQQVTLSCSPISGHRSVSWYQQTPGQGLQFLFEYFSETQRNKGNFPGRFSGRQFSNSRSEMNVSTLELGDSALYLCASSSRVPYEQYFGPGTRLTVT.

V usage is TRBV7-2 and J usage is TRBJ2-1; 11 nucleotides agree with TRBD2. V lost 7 bases, J lost 6 bases, and 5 bases stayed unmatched. Germline CDR1 reads SGHTA; CDR2 reads FQGNSA. The CDR3 has 14 residues. The CDR3 DNA follows: TGTGCCAGCACCGAAGGACTAGCGGGCAATGAGCAGTTCTTC. Encoded protein: CASTEGLAGNEQFF.

The gene calls are TRBV7-2 and TRBJ2-1; 10 bases agree with TRBD2. The V segment lost 4 bases and the J segment 5 bases; nucleotides outside the gene matches: 14. The CDR3 is 18 amino acids. Germline values: CDR1 SGHTA, CDR2 FQGNSA. The CDR3 sequence is CASSYWTSGAFWDNEQFF. CDR3 DNA: TGTGCCAGCAGCTATTGGACTAGCGGAGCTTTTTGGGACAATGAGCAGTTCTTC. The whole variable domain, filled in from reference TRBV7-2 and TRBJ2-1, reads GAGVSQSPSNKVTEKGKDVELRCDPISGHTALYWYRQSLGQGLEFLIYFQGNSAPDKSGLPSDRFSAERTGGSVSTLTIQRTQQEDSAVYLCASSYWTSGAFWDNEQFFGPGTRLTVL.

The chain is built from TRBV11-2 and TRBJ1-1; D is perhaps TRBD1 (6 bases). V lost 4 bases and J 3 bases, leaving 18 bases between the germline ends. The length of the CDR3 is 16 residues. Per germline, CDR1 SGHAT and CDR2 FQNNGV. CDR3 bases: TGTGCCAGCAGCTCCCTTTCAGGGGCGAGGGACACTGAAGCTTTCTTT. This translates into CASSSLSGARDTEAFF.

The chain is built from TRBV6-1 and TRBJ2-7, with D perhaps being TRBD1 or TRBD2 (6 bases each). V gave up 1 base and J gave up 1 base, with 14 bases separating them. Germline CDR1 and CDR2: MNHNS and SASEGT. This CDR3 is 16 amino acids long. The CDR3 coding sequence is TGTGCCAGCAGTGAAGGTTTGGGGGGCGCTTCCTACGAGCAGTACTTC. Translation: CASSEGLGGASYEQYF.

V is TRBV7-2 and J is TRBJ2-7; D may be TRBD2 (5 bases). The V gene's germline CDR1 is SGHTA and CDR2 FQGNSA. V lost 5 bases and J lost 3, with 14 bases in between. This CDR3 has 14 amino acids. DNA for the CDR3: TGTGCCAGCAGCCCACTAGTAGGGCTCTACGAGCAGTACTTC. It specifies CASSPLVGLYEQYF. The whole variable domain, filled in from reference TRBV7-2 and TRBJ2-7, reads GAGVSQSPSNKVTEKGKDVELRCDPISGHTALYWYRQSLGQGLEFLIYFQGNSAPDKSGLPSDRFSAERTGGSVSTLTIQRTQQEDSAVYLCASSPLVGLYEQYFGPGTRLTVT.